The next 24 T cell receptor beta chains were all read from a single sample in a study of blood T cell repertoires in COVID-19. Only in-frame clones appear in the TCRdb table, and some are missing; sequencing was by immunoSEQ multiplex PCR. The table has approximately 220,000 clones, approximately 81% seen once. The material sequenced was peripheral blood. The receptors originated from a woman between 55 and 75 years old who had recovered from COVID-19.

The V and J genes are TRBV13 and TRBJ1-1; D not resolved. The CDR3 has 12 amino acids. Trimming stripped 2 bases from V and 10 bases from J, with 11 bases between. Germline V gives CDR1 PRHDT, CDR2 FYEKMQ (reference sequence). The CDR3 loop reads CASSLRRGRAFF. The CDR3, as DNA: TGTGCCAGCAGCTTACGGCGGGGTAGAGCTTTCTTT.

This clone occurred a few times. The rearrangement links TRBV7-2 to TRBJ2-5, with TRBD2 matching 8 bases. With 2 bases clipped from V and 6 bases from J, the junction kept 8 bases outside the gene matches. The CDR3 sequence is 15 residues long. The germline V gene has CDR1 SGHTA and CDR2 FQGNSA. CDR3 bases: TGTGCCAGCAGCTTATCCCGGACTAGCTCGAAGACCCAGTACTTC. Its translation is CASSLSRTSSKTQYF.

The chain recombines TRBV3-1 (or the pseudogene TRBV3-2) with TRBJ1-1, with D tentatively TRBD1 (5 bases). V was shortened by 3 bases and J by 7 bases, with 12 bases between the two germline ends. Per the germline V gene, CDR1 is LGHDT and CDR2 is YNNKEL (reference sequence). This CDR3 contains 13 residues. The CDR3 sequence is CASSQGGFGEAFF. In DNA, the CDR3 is TGTGCCAGCAGCCAGGGGGGTTTTGGTGAAGCTTTCTTT.

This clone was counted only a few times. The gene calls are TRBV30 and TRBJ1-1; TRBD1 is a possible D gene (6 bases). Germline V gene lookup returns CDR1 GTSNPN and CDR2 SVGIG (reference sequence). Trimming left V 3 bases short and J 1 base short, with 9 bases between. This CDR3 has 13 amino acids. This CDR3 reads CAWSGQKNTEAFF. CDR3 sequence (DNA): TGTGCCTGGAGCGGACAGAAGAACACTGAAGCTTTCTTT.

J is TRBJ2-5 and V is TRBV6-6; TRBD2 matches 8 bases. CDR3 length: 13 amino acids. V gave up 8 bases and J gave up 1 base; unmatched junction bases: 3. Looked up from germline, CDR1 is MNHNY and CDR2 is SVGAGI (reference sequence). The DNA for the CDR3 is TGTGCCAGCTCCGGGGGGGGCCAAGAGACCCAGTACTTC. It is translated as CASSGGGQETQYF.

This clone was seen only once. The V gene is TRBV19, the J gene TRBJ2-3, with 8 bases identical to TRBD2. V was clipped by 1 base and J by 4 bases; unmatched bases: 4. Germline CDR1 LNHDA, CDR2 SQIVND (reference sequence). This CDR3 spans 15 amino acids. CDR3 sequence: CASSIAGGLADTQYF. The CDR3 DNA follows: TGTGCCAGTAGTATAGCGGGGGGGCTGGCAGATACGCAGTATTTT.

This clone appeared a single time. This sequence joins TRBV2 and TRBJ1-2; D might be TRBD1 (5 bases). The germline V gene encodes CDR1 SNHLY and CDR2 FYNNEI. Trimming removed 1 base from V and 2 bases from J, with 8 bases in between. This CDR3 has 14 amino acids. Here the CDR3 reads CASSEGRANYGYTF. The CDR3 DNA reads TGTGCCAGCAGTGAAGGCAGGGCCAACTATGGCTACACCTTC.

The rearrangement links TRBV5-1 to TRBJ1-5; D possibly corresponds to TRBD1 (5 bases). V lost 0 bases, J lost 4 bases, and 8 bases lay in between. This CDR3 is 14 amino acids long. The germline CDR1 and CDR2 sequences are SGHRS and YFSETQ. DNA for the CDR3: TGCGCCAGCAGCTTGGCCGGGGGGAATCAGCCCCAGCATTTT. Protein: CASSLAGGNQPQHF.

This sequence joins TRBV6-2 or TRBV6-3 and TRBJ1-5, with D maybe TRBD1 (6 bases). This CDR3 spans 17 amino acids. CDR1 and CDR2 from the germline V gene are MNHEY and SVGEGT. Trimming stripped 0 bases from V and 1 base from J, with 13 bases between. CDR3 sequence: CASSYSWGRESNQPQHF. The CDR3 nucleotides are TGTGCCAGCAGTTACTCCTGGGGGCGCGAAAGCAATCAGCCCCAGCATTTT.

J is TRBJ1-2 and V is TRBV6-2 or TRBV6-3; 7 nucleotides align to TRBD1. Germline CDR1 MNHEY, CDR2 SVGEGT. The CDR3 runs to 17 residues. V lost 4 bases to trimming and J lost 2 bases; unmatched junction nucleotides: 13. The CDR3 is CASSSPSGTDLNYGYTF. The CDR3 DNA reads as TGTGCCAGCAGTTCCCCTTCTGGGACAGACTTGAACTATGGCTACACCTTC.

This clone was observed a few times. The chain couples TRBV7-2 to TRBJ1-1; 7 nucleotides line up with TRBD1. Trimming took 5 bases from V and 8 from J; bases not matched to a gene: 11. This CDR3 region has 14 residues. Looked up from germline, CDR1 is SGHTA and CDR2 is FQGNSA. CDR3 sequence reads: CASSIFRDSQEAFF. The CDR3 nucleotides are TGTGCCAGCAGCATATTCCGGGACAGCCAAGAAGCTTTCTTT. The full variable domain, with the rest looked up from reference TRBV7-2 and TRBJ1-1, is GAGVSQSPSNKVTEKGKDVELRCDPISGHTALYWYRQSLGQGLEFLIYFQGNSAPDKSGLPSDRFSAERTGGSVSTLTIQRTQQEDSAVYLCASSIFRDSQEAFFGQGTRLTVV.

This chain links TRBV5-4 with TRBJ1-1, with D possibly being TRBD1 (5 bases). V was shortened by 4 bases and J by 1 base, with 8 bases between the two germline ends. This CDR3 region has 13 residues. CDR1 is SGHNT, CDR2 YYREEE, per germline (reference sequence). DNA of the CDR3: TGTGCCAGCAGCGGGGCTGGGAACACTGAAGCTTTCTTT. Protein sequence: CASSGAGNTEAFF. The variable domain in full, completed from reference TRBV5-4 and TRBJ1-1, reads ETGVTQSPTHLIKTRGQQVTLRCSSQSGHNTVSWYQQALGQGPQFIFQYYREEENGRGNFPPRFSGLQFPNYSSELNVNALELDDSALYLCASSGAGNTEAFFGQGTRLTVV.

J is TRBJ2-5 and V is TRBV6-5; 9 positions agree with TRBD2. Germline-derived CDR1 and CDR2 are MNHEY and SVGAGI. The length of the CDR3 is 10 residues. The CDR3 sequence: CASGGETQYF. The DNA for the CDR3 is TGTGCTAGCGGGGGCGAGACCCAGTACTTC.

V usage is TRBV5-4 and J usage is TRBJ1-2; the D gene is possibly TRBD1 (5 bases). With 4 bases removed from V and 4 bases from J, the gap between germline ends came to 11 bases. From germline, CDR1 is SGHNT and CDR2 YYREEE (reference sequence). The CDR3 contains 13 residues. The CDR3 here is CASSNRDFYGYTF. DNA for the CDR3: TGTGCCAGCAGCAACCGGGACTTCTATGGCTACACCTTC.

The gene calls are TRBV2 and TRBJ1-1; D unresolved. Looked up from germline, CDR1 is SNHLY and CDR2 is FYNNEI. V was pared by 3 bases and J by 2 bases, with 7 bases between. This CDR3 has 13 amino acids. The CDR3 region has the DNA TGTGCCAGCAGTGAGTCCGTTAACACTGAAGCTTTCTTT. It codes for CASSESVNTEAFF.

In DNA, the CDR3 is TGTGCCAGCAGTGAAGAGGCACTAGCGGGCTCCTACGAGCAGTACTTC. It is translated as CASSEEALAGSYEQYF. The chain is built from TRBV6-1 and TRBJ2-7; 9 bases align to TRBD2. This CDR3 region has 16 residues. J gave up 0 bases and V 1 base, and 4 bases lay outside the gene matches. Germline lookup yields CDR1 MNHNS and CDR2 SASEGT.

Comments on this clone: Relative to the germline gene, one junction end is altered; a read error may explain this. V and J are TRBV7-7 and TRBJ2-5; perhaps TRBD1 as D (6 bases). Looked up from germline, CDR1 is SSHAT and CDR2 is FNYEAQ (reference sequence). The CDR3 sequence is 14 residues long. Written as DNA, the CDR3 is TGTGCTAGCAGCCAGGGGACCGTACAAGAGACCCAGTACTTC. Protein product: CASSQGTVQETQYF.

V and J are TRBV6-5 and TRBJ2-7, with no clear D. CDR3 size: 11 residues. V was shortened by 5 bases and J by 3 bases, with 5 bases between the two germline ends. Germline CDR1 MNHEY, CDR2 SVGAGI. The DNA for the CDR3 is TGTGCCAGCAGTACCGGCTACGAGCAGTACTTC. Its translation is CASSTGYEQYF.

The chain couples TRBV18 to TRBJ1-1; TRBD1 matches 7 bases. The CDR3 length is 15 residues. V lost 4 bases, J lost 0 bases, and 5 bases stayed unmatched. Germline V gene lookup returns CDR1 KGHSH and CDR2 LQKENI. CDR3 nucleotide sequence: TGTGCCAGCTCACGCACAGGGGACTTGAACACTGAAGCTTTCTTT. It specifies CASSRTGDLNTEAFF.

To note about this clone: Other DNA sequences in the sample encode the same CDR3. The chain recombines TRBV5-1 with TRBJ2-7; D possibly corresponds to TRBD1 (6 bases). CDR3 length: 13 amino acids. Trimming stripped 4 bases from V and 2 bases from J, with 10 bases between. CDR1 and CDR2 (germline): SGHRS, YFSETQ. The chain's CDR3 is CASSPDRAYEQYF. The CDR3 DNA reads TGCGCCAGCAGCCCGGACAGAGCCTACGAGCAGTACTTC. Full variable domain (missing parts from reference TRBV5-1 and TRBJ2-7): KAGVTQTPRYLIKTRGQQVTLSCSPISGHRSVSWYQQTPGQGLQFLFEYFSETQRNKGNFPGRFSGRQFSNSRSEMNVSTLELGDSALYLCASSPDRAYEQYFGPGTRLTVT.

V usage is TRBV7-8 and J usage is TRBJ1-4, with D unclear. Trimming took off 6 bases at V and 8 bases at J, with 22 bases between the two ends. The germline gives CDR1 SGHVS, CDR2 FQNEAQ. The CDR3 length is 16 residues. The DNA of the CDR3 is TGTGCCAGCAGTCCTACCTCGAGACAAGCAGTAGAAAAACTGTTTTTT. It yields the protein CASSPTSRQAVEKLFF.

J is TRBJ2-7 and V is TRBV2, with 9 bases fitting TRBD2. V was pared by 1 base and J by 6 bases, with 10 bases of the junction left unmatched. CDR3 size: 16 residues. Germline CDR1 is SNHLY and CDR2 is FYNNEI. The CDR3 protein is CASSEGLAGSGGEQYF. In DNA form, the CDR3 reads TGTGCCAGCAGTGAAGGGCTAGCGGGATCCGGAGGCGAGCAGTACTTC.

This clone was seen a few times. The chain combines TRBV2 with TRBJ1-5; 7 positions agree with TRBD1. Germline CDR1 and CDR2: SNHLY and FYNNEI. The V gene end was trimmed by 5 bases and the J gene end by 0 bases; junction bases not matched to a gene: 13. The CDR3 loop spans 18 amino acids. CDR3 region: CASSMTGLDSHSNQPQHF. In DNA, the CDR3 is TGTGCCAGCAGTATGACAGGGCTCGACTCGCATAGCAATCAGCCCCAGCATTTT.

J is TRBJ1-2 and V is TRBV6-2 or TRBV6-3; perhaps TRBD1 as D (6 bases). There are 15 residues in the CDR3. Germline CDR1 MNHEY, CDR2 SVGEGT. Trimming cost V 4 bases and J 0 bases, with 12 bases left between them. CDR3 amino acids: CASSLNRDTNYGYTF. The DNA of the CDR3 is TGTGCCAGCAGTTTAAACAGGGATACTAACTATGGCTACACCTTC.